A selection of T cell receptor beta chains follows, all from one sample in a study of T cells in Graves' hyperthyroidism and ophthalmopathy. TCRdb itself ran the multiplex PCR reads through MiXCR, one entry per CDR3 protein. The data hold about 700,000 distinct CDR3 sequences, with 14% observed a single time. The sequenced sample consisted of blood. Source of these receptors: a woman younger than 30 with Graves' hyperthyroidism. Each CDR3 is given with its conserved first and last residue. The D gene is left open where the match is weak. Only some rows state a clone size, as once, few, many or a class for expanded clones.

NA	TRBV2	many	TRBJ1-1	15	TGTGCCAGCAGTGAAGAGGTCAGGGCGGACACTGAAGCTTTCTTT	CASSEEVRADTEAFF
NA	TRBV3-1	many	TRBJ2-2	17	TGTGCCAGCAGCCAAGTGACCCAGGGGGGTGGGACCGGGGAGCTGTTTTTT	CASSQVTQGGGTGELFF
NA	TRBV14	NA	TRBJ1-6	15	TGTGCCAGCAGCCTCCAACATGGTGCCACAGGACCCCTCCACTTT	CASSLQHGATGPLHF
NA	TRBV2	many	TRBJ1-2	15	TGTGCCAGCAGTGGGCTTAAGGGCCCCGTGAGAGGCTACACCTTC	CASSGLKGPVRGYTF
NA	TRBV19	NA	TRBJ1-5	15	TGTGCCAGTACCCCCCCCGGGGGTAGCAATCAGCCCCAGCATTTT	CASTPPGGSNQPQHF
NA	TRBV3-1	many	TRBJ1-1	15	TGTGCCAGCAGCCAAGTTGGGGGTTTTAACACTGAAGCTTTCTTT	CASSQVGGFNTEAFF
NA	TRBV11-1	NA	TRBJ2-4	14	TGTGCCAGCAGCTTACGATATGGAAAAAACATTCAGTACTTC	CASSLRYGKNIQYF
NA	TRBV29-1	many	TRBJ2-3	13	TGCAGCGTTGGTGGGAGAAACACAGATACGCAGTATTTT	CSVGGRNTDTQYF
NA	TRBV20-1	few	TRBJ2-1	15	TGCAGTGCCCAGTTATTGGCGGGAAACTACAATGAGCAGTTCTTC	CSAQLLAGNYNEQFF
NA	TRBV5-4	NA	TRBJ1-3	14	TGTGCCAGCAGCTTGGTAGGGCAAGGGAACACCATATATTTT	CASSLVGQGNTIYF
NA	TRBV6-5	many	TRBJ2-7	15	TGTGCCAGCAGTTACTCCAGTGTCATCCCGTACGAGCAGTACTTC	CASSYSSVIPYEQYF
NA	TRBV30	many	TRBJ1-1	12	TGTGCCTACCAACAGATGAACACTGAAGCTTTCTTT	CAYQQMNTEAFF
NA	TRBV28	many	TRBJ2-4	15	TGTGCCAGCAGCCGGCCACAGAGGGCCAAAAACATTCAGTACTTC	CASSRPQRAKNIQYF
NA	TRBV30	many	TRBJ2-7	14	TGTGCCTGGAGGACGAGGTTAACGGCTCTCGAGCAGTACTTC	CAWRTRLTALEQYF
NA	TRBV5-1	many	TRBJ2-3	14	TGCGCCAGCAGCCCTGGACAGACCACAGATACGCAGTATTTT	CASSPGQTTDTQYF
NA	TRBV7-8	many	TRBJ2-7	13	TGTGCCAGCAGTCCTGGTGGGGCGGGGGAGCAGTACTTC	CASSPGGAGEQYF
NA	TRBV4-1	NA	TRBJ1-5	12	TGCGCCAGCAGCCAAGATGCGGGGCCCCAGCATTTT	CASSQDAGPQHF
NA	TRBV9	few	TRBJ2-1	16	TGTGCCAGCAGCGTAGGAATAGGGTTCGAGTTAGGTGAGCAGTTCTTC	CASSVGIGFELGEQFF
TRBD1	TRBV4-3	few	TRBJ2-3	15	TGCGCCAGCAGCCAAGGACAGGGTACAGGAGATACGCAGTATTTT	CASSQGQGTGDTQYF
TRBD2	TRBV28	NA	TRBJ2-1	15	TGTGCCAGCAGTTGGGGGAGCGGGAGGGCCCGGGAGCAGTTCTTC	CASSWGSGRAREQFF
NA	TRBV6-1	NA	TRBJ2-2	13	TGTGCCAGCAGGTGGAAGAACACCGGGGAGCTGTTTTTT	CASRWKNTGELFF
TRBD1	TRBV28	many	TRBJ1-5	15	TGTGCCAGCAGTCCCCGGGACAGGTTCAATCAGCCCCAGCATTTT	CASSPRDRFNQPQHF
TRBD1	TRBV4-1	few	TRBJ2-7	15	TGCGCCAGCAGCTTCCAAGGGGGCAAGGCGGGCGAGCAGTACTTC	CASSFQGGKAGEQYF
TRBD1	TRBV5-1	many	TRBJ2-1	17	TGCGCCAACATCAGGGGGCGCGTCCTCCGCTCCTACAATGAGCAGTTCTTC	CANIRGRVLRSYNEQFF
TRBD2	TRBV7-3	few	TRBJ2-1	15	TGTGCCAGCAGCTTAATCGGGACTAATCTCAATGAGCAGTTCTTC	CASSLIGTNLNEQFF
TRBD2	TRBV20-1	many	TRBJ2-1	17	TGCAGTGCTAGAGACCCCAGCGGGAGCCTCTTCTACAATGAGCAGTTCTTC	CSARDPSGSLFYNEQFF
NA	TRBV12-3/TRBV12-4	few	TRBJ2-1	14	TGTGCCAGCAGCAGAACAGCGTCCTACAATGAGCAGTTCTTC	CASSRTASYNEQFF
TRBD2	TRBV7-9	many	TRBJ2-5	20	TGTGCCAGCAGCTTAGGTAGAGGCTGGACTAGCGGGAAGTTTGGAGAGACCCAGTACTTC	CASSLGRGWTSGKFGETQYF
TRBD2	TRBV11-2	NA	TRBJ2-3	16	TGTGCCAGCAGCTCGGGGGCTAGCGGGAGGACAGATACGCAGTATTTT	CASSSGASGRTDTQYF
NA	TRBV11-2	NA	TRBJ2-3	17	TGTGCCAGCAACCCCCGGCCCAACGTTCCTGCTGCAGATACGCAGTATTTT	CASNPRPNVPAADTQYF
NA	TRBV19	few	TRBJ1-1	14	TGTGCCAGTACAGTGGGGAACTCCTACACTGAAGCTTTCTTT	CASTVGNSYTEAFF
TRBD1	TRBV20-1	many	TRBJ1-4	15	TGCAGTGCTAGAGGCCACCGGGACAGGGCGGAAAAACTGTTTTTT	CSARGHRDRAEKLFF
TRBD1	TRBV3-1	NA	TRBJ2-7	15	TGTGCCAGCAGCCGCACCGGGACAGGGCTTCGCGAGCAGTACTTC	CASSRTGTGLREQYF
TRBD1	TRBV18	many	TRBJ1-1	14	TGTGCCAGCTCACCCCCCCCAGGGGGCACTGAAGCTTTCTTT	CASSPPPGGTEAFF
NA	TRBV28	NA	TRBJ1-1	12	TGTGCCGCATATCAGGGGAACACTGAAGCTTTCTTT	CAAYQGNTEAFF
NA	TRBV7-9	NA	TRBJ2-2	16	TGTGCCAGCATCGCCTTTCCACTCCTGCCGCCCGGGGAGCTGTTTTTT	CASIAFPLLPPGELFF
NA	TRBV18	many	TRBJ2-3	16	TGTGCCAGCTCACCACCGATAGGGCAGTCGGCGGATACGCAGTATTTT	CASSPPIGQSADTQYF
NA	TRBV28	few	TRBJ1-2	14	TGTGCCAGCAGTTACCCTGGGGGGGGAGATGGCTACACCTTC	CASSYPGGGDGYTF
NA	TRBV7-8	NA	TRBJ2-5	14	TGTGCCAGCAGAATCTCGGGGGAAAGAGGGACCCAGTACTTC	CASRISGERGTQYF
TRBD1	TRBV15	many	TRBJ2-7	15	TGTGCCACCAGCAGGAGGGGACAGGGGTCCTACGAGCAGTACTTC	CATSRRGQGSYEQYF
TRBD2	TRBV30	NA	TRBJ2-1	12	TGTGCCTGGGGACCGGGAGGAAATGAGCAGTTCTTC	CAWGPGGNEQFF
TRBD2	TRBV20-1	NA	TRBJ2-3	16	TGCAGTGGGGCTAGCGGGAGGCCCTCTAGCACAGATACGCAGTATTTT	CSGASGRPSSTDTQYF
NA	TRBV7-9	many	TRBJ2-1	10	TGTGTGACGGGGTGGAATGAGCAGTTCTTC	CVTGWNEQFF
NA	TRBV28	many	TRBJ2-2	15	TGTGCCAGCATACAACAGGTGCCGAACACCGGGGAGCTGTTTTTT	CASIQQVPNTGELFF
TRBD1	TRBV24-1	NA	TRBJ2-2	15	TGTGCCACCGGGGGGACAGGTCTATACACCGGGGAGCTGTTTTTT	CATGGTGLYTGELFF
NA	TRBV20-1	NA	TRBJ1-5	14	TGCAGTGCTAGAGAGGGTTGGGGAAATCAGCCCCAGCATTTT	CSAREGWGNQPQHF
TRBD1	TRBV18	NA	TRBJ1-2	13	TGTGCCAGCTCACCGGGACAGCTCTATGGCTACACCTTC	CASSPGQLYGYTF
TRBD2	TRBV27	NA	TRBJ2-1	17	TGTGCCAGCAGAATGGGGGTAGCGGGGGGCTCCTACAATGAGCAGTTCTTC	CASRMGVAGGSYNEQFF
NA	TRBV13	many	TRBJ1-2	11	TGTGCCAGCAGCTCAAGAGGGGGCTACACCTTC	CASSSRGGYTF
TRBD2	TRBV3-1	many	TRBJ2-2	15	TGTGCCAGCCGAGAGGGACTAGCGGTGGCCGGGGAGCTGTTTTTT	CASREGLAVAGELFF
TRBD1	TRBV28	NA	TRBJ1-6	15	TGTGCCAGCAGGGGGACAGGGGATTATAATTCACCCCTCCACTTT	CASRGTGDYNSPLHF
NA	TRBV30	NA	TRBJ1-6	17	TGTGCCTGGAGGAAAGGGAAAATAAGCTCCTATAATTCACCCCTCCACTTT	CAWRKGKISSYNSPLHF
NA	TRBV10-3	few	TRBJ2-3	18	TGTGCCATCAGTGAGCAGGGGCGACTCCTTACTAGCACAGATACGCAGTATTTT	CAISEQGRLLTSTDTQYF
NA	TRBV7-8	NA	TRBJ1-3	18	TGTGCCAGCAGCTTAGAACTACGGGACTTTCCGGGAGGAAACACCATATATTTT	CASSLELRDFPGGNTIYF
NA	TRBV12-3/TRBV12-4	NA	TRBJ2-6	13	TGTGCCATCCGGAGAGGAGGGGCCAACGTCCTGACTTTC	CAIRRGGANVLTF
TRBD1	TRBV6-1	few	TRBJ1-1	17	TGTGCCAGCAGCGCTCCGGGACAGGTCCTTGTGAACACTGAAGCTTTCTTT	CASSAPGQVLVNTEAFF
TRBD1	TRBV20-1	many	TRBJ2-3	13	TGCAGTGCCGGACAGGGGTCCCCAGATACGCAGTATTTT	CSAGQGSPDTQYF
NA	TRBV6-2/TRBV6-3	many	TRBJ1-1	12	TGTGCCGCTGACTCGGGGAACACTGAAGCTTTCTTT	CAADSGNTEAFF
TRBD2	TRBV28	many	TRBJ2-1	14	TGTGCCAGCAGTGAGCGGGGCAACTACAATGAGCAGTTCTTC	CASSERGNYNEQFF